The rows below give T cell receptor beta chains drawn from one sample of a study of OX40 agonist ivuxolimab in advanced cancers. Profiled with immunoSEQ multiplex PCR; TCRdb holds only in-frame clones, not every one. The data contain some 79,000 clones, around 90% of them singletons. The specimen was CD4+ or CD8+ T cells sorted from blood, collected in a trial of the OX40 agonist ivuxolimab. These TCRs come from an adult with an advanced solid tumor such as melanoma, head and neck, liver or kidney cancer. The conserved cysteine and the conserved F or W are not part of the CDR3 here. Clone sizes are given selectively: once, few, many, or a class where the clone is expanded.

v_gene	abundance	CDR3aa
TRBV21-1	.	ASSKRFRTAGDMGRPSGANVLT
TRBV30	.	AWETGGNEQY
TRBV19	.	ASTDPGQGNEKLF
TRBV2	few	ASSEWGQATYEQY
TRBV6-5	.	ASRPWTGELF
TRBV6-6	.	ASSYLFKNTEAF
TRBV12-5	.	ASGLTGGTDTQY
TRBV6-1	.	ASTLQGLVNYGYT
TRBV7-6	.	ASSRTRSTDTQY
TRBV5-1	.	ASSPTRPEEGRALH
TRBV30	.	AWSIGSGTDTQY
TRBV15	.	ATSRGAGTTGELF
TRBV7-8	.	ASSRPGLDLSGANVLT
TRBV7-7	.	ASSFGIGADTQY
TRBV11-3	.	ASSLDAANEQF
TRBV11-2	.	ASSLDPFSGPRQETQY
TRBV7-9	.	ASSLGQGEKLF
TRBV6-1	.	ASSEQSRGDSNQPQH
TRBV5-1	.	ASSLAVTDYEQY
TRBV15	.	ATSRDRGSGNTIY